This T cell receptor (beta chain) is from a study of T cell repertoires in cytomegalovirus infection. Study summary: Matching HLA type and CMV infection were both indicated by public TCR beta signatures. Study results and caveats: CMV-specific TCR beta clonotypes restricted by HLA-C dominated the ex vivo response. Public TCR beta family frequency separated CMV-and-HLA carriers, including in an independent cohort.

J gave up 7 bases and V 6 bases, and 10 bases lay outside the gene matches. Germline-derived CDR1 and CDR2 are SGHTA and FQGNSA. The CDR3 loop spans 14 amino acids. TCRdb redid the calling of the reads with MiXCR, one entry per CDR3 protein. The profile shows around 350,000 distinct CDR3 sequences, 15% to 20% of them singletons. This clonotype was seen repeatedly, ten times or more. The antigen is not known. Specimen: PBMCs. This receptor was taken from a human donor in good health (CMV status not recorded). Some clones in this sample may be carry-over from other donors' samples. The V call is TRBV7-2, the J call TRBJ1-1; 8 nucleotides align to TRBD1. The CDR3 DNA sequence: TGTGCCAGCAGTCGACGGACAGGGCAGGTTGAAGCTTTCTTT. This translates into CASSRRTGQVEAFF.